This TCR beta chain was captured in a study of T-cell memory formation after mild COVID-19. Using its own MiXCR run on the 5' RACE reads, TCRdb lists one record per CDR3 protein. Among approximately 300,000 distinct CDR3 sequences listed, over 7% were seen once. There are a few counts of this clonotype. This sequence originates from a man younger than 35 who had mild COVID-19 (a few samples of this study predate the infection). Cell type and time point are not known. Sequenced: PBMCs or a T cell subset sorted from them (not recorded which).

The DNA for the CDR3 is TGTGCCAGCAGTCACCGGGACCCCCGAAGGAACACTGAAGCTTTCTTT. Translated, it gives CASSHRDPRRNTEAFF. The V call is TRBV7-2, the J call TRBJ1-1; D may be TRBD1 (5 bases). From germline, CDR1 is SGHTA and CDR2 FQGNSA. This CDR3 has 16 residues. Trimming removed 6 bases from V and 1 base from J, with 18 bases in between.